The source of this T cell receptor (beta chain) is a study of CD8 T cells in ankylosing spondylitis. MiXCR was run by TCRdb on the 5' RACE reads, yielding one entry per CDR3 protein. The sample includes roughly 42,000 distinct CDR3 sequences, approximately 2.6% of them seen just once. Study conclusions and caveats: Characteristic of ankylosing spondylitis blood, it appeared, was a TCR beta motif comprising several highly homologous variants.

This CDR3 has 16 residues. V was trimmed by 4 bases and J by 0 bases, leaving 11 bases between them. Germline lookup yields CDR1 SGDLS and CDR2 YYNGEE. This clonotype has at least ten counts. Its target is unknown. This chain links TRBV9 with TRBJ1-6, with a tentative D call TRBD1 (5 bases). The receptor comes from a male donor with ankylosing spondylitis or in good health (not recorded which). Sequencing input: blood, either unsorted or a sorted T cell fraction (not recorded which). The CDR3 protein is CASSLRQSSYNSPLHF. The CDR3 DNA sequence: TGTGCCAGCAGCCTTCGACAGAGCTCCTATAATTCACCCCTCCACTTT. Variable domain in full (rest from reference TRBV9 and TRBJ1-6): DSGVTQTPKHLITATGQRVTLRCSPRSGDLSVYWYQQSLDQGLQFLIQYYNGEERAKGNILERFSAQQFPDLHSELNLSSLELGDSALYFCASSLRQSSYNSPLHFGNGTRLTVT.